Listed below are T cell receptor beta chains from one sample, sequenced in a study of blood T cell repertoires in COVID-19. Sequenced by immunoSEQ multiplex PCR; TCRdb stores in-frame clones only, minus some. The sample records 300,000 or so clones, more than 70% being singletons. Sequencing used peripheral blood. These receptors all come from a woman under 40 who had recovered from COVID-19. Both conserved end residues are trimmed from each CDR3.

v_call,cdr3_aa
TRBV18,ASSPGTDHYGYT
TRBV13,ASSPRLAGEQY
TRBV5-5,ASSAGQDYEQY
TRBV5-5,ASSLSQGRQPQH
TRBV7-2,ASSLRSTRGEFFAGELF
TRBV2,ASSEGGGGEDGYT
TRBV5-5,ASRSEVYTEAF
TRBV7-2,ASRHGTANQETQY
TRBV4-3,ASSQHSQGAGELF
TRBV5-1,ASSLGTGGPYEQY
TRBV29-1,SVADRLAGGVGHNEQF
TRBV7-2,ASSLAGTSGNSPLH
TRBV20-1,SKSDQETQY
TRBV5-1,ASSSRTEYRAELF
TRBV2,ASSDFLGDEQY
TRBV14,ASSQGSPGASPLH
TRBV24-1,ATSDLGVGTNTQY
TRBV29-1,SVLTGEDTEAF
TRBV21-1,ASSPKAGADTEAF
TRBV9,ASSPRGGQADTQY
TRBV2,ASSADNSNQPQH
TRBV12-5,ASGRGSGYEQY
TRBV15,ATSGSEDSAFSSGANVLT
TRBV19,ASSRGGAPFYNEQF
TRBV7-3,ASSHGTLGANVLT
TRBV2,ASSVQGFGYT
TRBV7-8,ASSDGTGSAEQY
TRBV5-4,ASSRLAGGPETQY
TRBV9,AESRPLH
TRBV5-1,ASSLVGQGADTQY
TRBV7-2,ASGTGSRGEQY
TRBV7-6,ASSLAQGTGNTIY
TRBV4-2,ASSQGDIGTGELF
TRBV3-1/TRBV3-2,ASSLPVSGGYEQY
TRBV18,ASSLGQGAKEQY
TRBV12-3/TRBV12-4,ASSFQGQSAF
TRBV10-3,TIKGQGADNEQF
TRBV5-4,ASSPRGAGANTGELF
TRBV12-3/TRBV12-4,ASSYRGRGGYT
TRBV4-1,ASSLRQGKDYEQY
TRBV5-8,ASSSKPGQGNYGYT
TRBV4-3,ASSQEGGANEQY
TRBV24-1,ATSEPGTGRQETQY
TRBV9,ASSFKRSTPNEQF
TRBV28,ASSSNDKVAYGYT
TRBV13,ASSLAGHRDTEAF
TRBV19,ASSIGVISTDTQY